The 20 T cell receptor beta chains listed next were all sequenced from one sample in a study of response to subunit inactivated influenza vaccine (dated by TCRdb to 2016 to 2019). Libraries were built with RT-PCR. The sequencer was an Illumina HiSeq 2500. TCRdb itself trimmed the public reads at Q25 with fastp, ran MiXCR and retained productive beta chains. Every entry covers one CDR3 protein and lists the most common genes and DNA from its rows. A total of roughly 500,000 distinct CDR3 sequences appear in this sample, approximately 15% of them only once. Jointly, the top ten make up 2.5% to 3.5% of the sample. The material was CD4+ T cells sorted from PBMCs, obtained 23 to 25 months after vaccination. The receptors originated from a man aged 50 to 69 who received an inactivated influenza vaccine. Donor details come from another sample of the same person, matched by shared clones.

This clonotype was observed a handful of times. The J gene is TRBJ2-2, the V gene TRBV7-8; D ambiguous. The germline V gene has CDR1 SGHVS and CDR2 FQNEAQ. The CDR3 is made up of 16 amino acids. Trimming removed 2 bases at V and 4 bases at J, with 14 bases between. The CDR3 nucleotides are TGTGCCAGCAGCTTAAGGGTCTCCTGGGGCACCGGGGAGCTGTTTTTT. Amino acids: CASSLRVSWGTGELFF.

The chain employs TRBV7-8 and TRBJ2-1, with 7 bases lining up with TRBD1. Germline lookup yields CDR1 SGHVS and CDR2 FQNEAQ. The V gene end was trimmed by 5 bases and the J gene end by 2 bases; junction bases not matched to a gene: 6. The CDR3 loop spans 15 amino acids. CDR3 nucleotide sequence: TGTGCCAGCAGCACCCACAGGGGCCCCTACAATGAGCAGTTCTTC. It encodes CASSTHRGPYNEQFF. Complete variable domain (other parts from reference TRBV7-8 and TRBJ2-1): GAGVSQSPRYKVAKRGQDVALRCDPISGHVSLFWYQQALGQGPEFLTYFQNEAQLDKSGLPSDRFFAERPEGSVSTLKIQRTQQEDSAVYLCASSTHRGPYNEQFFGPGTRLTVL.

This clonotype came up many times. J is TRBJ2-2 and V is TRBV12-3 or TRBV12-4, with TRBD2 matching 7 bases. The CDR3 has 14 amino acids. V shed 1 base, J shed 4 bases, and the junction held 0 bases outside the gene matches. The CDR3, as DNA: TGTGCCAGCAGTTTAGGCGGGGGCACCGGGGAGCTGTTTTTT. It encodes CASSLGGGTGELFF.

This clonotype was counted between two and nine times. This chain links TRBV7-2 with TRBJ2-1; 7 bases line up with TRBD2. The CDR3 covers 13 residues. Germline V CDR1 and CDR2: SGHTA, FQGNSA. The junction had 9 bases not matched to a gene; V was cut back by 5 bases and J by 11 bases. CDR3 residues: CASSATPGLQQFF. The CDR3 DNA is TGTGCCAGCAGCGCCACACCGGGACTACAGCAGTTCTTC.

The CDR3 here is CASSYWTGANYGYTF. The CDR3 nucleotides are TGTGCCAGCAGTTATTGGACAGGGGCTAACTATGGCTACACCTTC. The V call is TRBV6-2 or TRBV6-3, the J call TRBJ1-2, with 9 bases fitting TRBD1. This CDR3 is built from 15 residues. J was trimmed by 0 bases and V by 3 bases; bases with no gene match: 2. Germline CDR1 and CDR2: MNHEY and SVGEGT.

As regards this clonotype: Here the CDR3 omits its conserved ending phenylalanine or tryptophan, so a read error is the likely source. J is TRBJ2-1 and V is TRBV28, with a tentative D call TRBD1 (6 bases). CDR1 MDHEN and CDR2 SYDVKM come from the germline V gene. The V end lost 5 bases, the J end lost 5 bases, and 10 bases lay between the germline ends. CDR3 size: 13 residues. CDR3 sequence reads: CASSVSGDNEQFS. CDR3 nucleotide sequence: TGTGCCAGCAGTGTATCAGGGGACAATGAGCAGTTCTCC.

This clonotype has more than one count but fewer than ten. The rearrangement joins TRBV7-2 to TRBJ2-3, with D possibly TRBD2 on 6 matching bases. Germline CDR1 and CDR2: SGHTA and FQGNSA. Trimming shortened V by 7 bases and J by 0 bases, and 8 bases separated the two germline ends. CDR3 length: 13 residues. The CDR3 region is CASNSGSTDTQYF. CDR3 sequence (DNA): TGTGCCAGCAACAGCGGGAGCACAGATACGCAGTATTTT.

This chain links TRBV4-1 with TRBJ2-3, with 8 bases lining up with TRBD1. This CDR3 has 16 residues. CDR1 MGHRA and CDR2 YSYEKL come from the germline V gene. The junction had 7 bases not matched to a gene; V was cut back by 0 bases and J by 5 bases. The CDR3 sequence: CASSQEISGTGDTQYF. The CDR3, as DNA: TGCGCCAGCAGCCAAGAAATCTCCGGGACAGGAGATACGCAGTATTTT.

The chain couples TRBV19 to TRBJ2-1, with D perhaps TRBD2 (6 bases). CDR1 and CDR2 (germline): LNHDA, SQIVND (reference sequence). Trimming took off 7 bases at V and 0 bases at J, with 16 bases between the two ends. CDR3 size: 16 residues. The CDR3 DNA sequence: TGTGCCAGTATGGGGGTGGAGGGGAGCTCCTACAATGAGCAGTTCTTC. Protein product: CASMGVEGSSYNEQFF.

Many counts were recorded for this clonotype. V gene TRBV29-1 combines with J gene TRBJ2-7; 8 bases are a match to TRBD2. Germline V lookup: CDR1 SQVTM, CDR2 ANQGSEA. With 1 base clipped from V and 3 bases from J, the junction kept 8 bases outside the gene matches. This CDR3 has 15 amino acids. DNA of the CDR3: TGCAGCGTTGAAGGTACAACTAGCGGACTCTACGAGCAGTACTTC. Translated, it gives CSVEGTTSGLYEQYF.

This chain uses TRBV6-2 or TRBV6-3 with TRBJ2-7; 13 bases line up with TRBD2. V lost 5 bases, J lost 12 bases, and 16 bases stayed unmatched. The CDR3 sequence is 16 residues long. Per the germline V gene, CDR1 is MNHEY and CDR2 is SVGEGT. CDR3 amino acids: CASSQRLAGGPGNTYF. The CDR3 DNA reads as TGTGCCAGCAGTCAAAGACTAGCGGGAGGTCCTGGTAATACGTACTTC.

This clonotype has a handful of counts. The chain carries TRBV4-2 and TRBJ2-3; 14 bases map to TRBD2. J lost 1 base, V lost 0 bases, and 12 bases had no gene match. Per germline, CDR1 LGHNA and CDR2 YNFKEQ. There are 21 residues in the CDR3. The CDR3 sequence is CASSQEMRRGLAGDGTDTQYF. The CDR3 nucleotides are TGTGCCAGCAGCCAAGAAATGAGACGGGGACTAGCGGGAGATGGCACAGATACGCAGTATTTT.

Only a few counts were recorded for this clonotype. The chain links TRBV5-4 to TRBJ2-4; D gene uncertain. Germline loops: CDR1 SGHNT, CDR2 YYREEE (reference sequence). The CDR3 extends over 19 amino acids. Trimming stripped 4 bases from V and 12 bases from J, with 35 bases between. In DNA form, the CDR3 reads TGTGCCAGCAGCCGGGTAAGATGGCTGGCCAGGAGAAACGCACCCGGTCAGTACTTC. Its translation: CASSRVRWLARRNAPGQYF.

The DNA of the CDR3 is TGCGCCAGCAGCCCCGAGGTAGCGGGGTCCAATGAGCAGTTCTTC. Translated: CASSPEVAGSNEQFF. The V call is TRBV4-3, the J call TRBJ2-1, with TRBD2 identical over 8 bases. The CDR3 has 15 residues. Germline CDR1 reads LGHNA; CDR2 reads YSLEER. V gave up 4 bases and J gave up 6 bases; unmatched junction bases: 8.

The V call is TRBV7-2, the J call TRBJ2-1, with unresolved D. V shed 3 bases and J shed 0 bases, with 6 bases lying between them. Germline V gene data show CDR1 as SGHTA and CDR2 as FQGNSA. The CDR3 consists of 14 residues. As DNA, the CDR3 is TGTGCCAGCAGCTTTTATATCTCCTACAATGAGCAGTTCTTC. Protein product: CASSFYISYNEQFF.

The rearrangement uses TRBV29-1 and TRBJ2-3, with a possible D match to TRBD2 (5 bases). The V and J ends lost 4 bases and 0 bases respectively, with 17 bases between them. The CDR3 is 16 residues long. The germline gives CDR1 SQVTM, CDR2 ANQGSEA. The CDR3 nucleotides are TGCAGCGTTGGGATCCCGGGGAGATATAGCACAGATACGCAGTATTTT. It yields the protein CSVGIPGRYSTDTQYF.

V usage is TRBV18 and J usage is TRBJ2-1, with D perhaps matching TRBD1 (6 bases). The V and J ends lost 6 bases and 6 bases respectively, with 9 bases between them. The CDR3 consists of 12 residues. The germline CDR1 and CDR2 sequences are KGHSH and LQKENI. As DNA, the CDR3 is TGTGCCAGCTCCGACAGGTTCAATGAGCAGTTCTTC. As protein: CASSDRFNEQFF.

The chain has TRBV3-1 and TRBJ2-7, with unresolved D. Trimming stripped 6 bases from V and 2 bases from J, with 11 bases between. The CDR3 covers 13 residues. In germline, CDR1 is LGHDT, CDR2 YNNKEL (reference sequence). Here the CDR3 reads CASRPESTYEQYF. For the CDR3, the DNA is TGTGCCAGCAGGCCAGAAAGCACCTACGAGCAGTACTTC.

This clonotype was picked up many times. The chain couples TRBV7-2 to TRBJ2-5, with D hard to call. The germline V gene has CDR1 SGHTA and CDR2 FQGNSA. The V end was cut by 5 bases, the J end by 7 bases, with 14 bases between. The CDR3 is 13 residues long. CDR3 sequence: CASSPEGARTQYF. In nucleotides, the CDR3 is TGTGCCAGCAGCCCAGAAGGAGCTAGGACCCAGTACTTC.

This clonotype has a handful of counts. The chain employs TRBV5-1 and TRBJ2-3, with D perhaps given as TRBD1 or TRBD2 (6 bases each). V dropped 1 base and J dropped 3 bases, with 18 bases sitting between them. From germline, CDR1 is SGHRS and CDR2 YFSETQ. The CDR3 is made up of 17 amino acids. Written as DNA, the CDR3 is TGCGCCAGCAGCTTGACCCTGAGGCAGGGGAGGACAGATACGCAGTATTTT. Encoded protein: CASSLTLRQGRTDTQYF.